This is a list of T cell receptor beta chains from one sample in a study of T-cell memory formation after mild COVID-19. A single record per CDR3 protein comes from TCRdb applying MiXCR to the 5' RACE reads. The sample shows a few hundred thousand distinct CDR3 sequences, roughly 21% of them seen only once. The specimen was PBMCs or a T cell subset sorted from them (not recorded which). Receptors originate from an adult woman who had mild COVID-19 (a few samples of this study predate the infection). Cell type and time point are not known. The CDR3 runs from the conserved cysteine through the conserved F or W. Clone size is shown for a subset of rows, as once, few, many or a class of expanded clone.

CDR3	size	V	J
CASTKDRNTGELFF	NA	TRBV12-3/TRBV12-4	TRBJ2-2
CATSRDTNSGQPQHF	few	TRBV15	TRBJ1-5
CASSNPGTLRMNTEAFF	NA	TRBV7-3	TRBJ1-1
CASSGDTDTQYF	few	TRBV7-3	TRBJ2-3
CAWSVFGQGDYGYTF	NA	TRBV30	TRBJ1-2
CSVVDGVTFYGYTF	NA	TRBV29-1	TRBJ1-2
CSAPRQGMYYEQYF	NA	TRBV20-1	TRBJ2-7
CSARDWGRVDEQYF	few	TRBV20-1	TRBJ2-7
CAISGDSAEQFF	NA	TRBV10-3	TRBJ2-1
CASSEAETSGYNEQFF	few	TRBV6-1	TRBJ2-1
CSARLARGYGYTF	NA	TRBV20-1	TRBJ1-2
CASSSGGDDEQFF	NA	TRBV5-1	TRBJ2-1
CSVMTGEDYGYTF	NA	TRBV29-1	TRBJ1-2
CSARDSGYSNQPQHF	few	TRBV20-1	TRBJ1-5
CASSTRQYTEAFF	NA	TRBV12-3/TRBV12-4	TRBJ1-1
CASSPPPGQGYEQYF	few	TRBV7-2	TRBJ2-7
CASSLSQGGVIFEAFF	many	TRBV12-3/TRBV12-4	TRBJ1-1
CASSLGEGSGGYTF	few	TRBV7-9	TRBJ1-2
CSVEARRFF	few	TRBV29-1	TRBJ2-1
CASSLRGQMNTGELFF	NA	TRBV5-1	TRBJ2-2
CASSLLAWDHNEQFF	few	TRBV5-1	TRBJ2-1
CASTFGTGGNEQFF	few	TRBV5-1	TRBJ2-1
CASSPGLTSGIADTQYF	many	TRBV5-1	TRBJ2-3
CASSAGLAGASYEQYF	NA	TRBV7-8	TRBJ2-7
CASSVLVNTQYF	few	TRBV2	TRBJ2-3
CASSGTPGLGTGELFF	NA	TRBV9	TRBJ2-2
CASSSWTGASDNEQFF	few	TRBV11-3	TRBJ2-1
CASSFSGAINEQFF	few	TRBV5-1	TRBJ2-1
CSAREASRFPYEQYF	NA	TRBV20-1	TRBJ2-7
CASSLGWASGGAADTQYF	few	TRBV7-2	TRBJ2-3
CASSDVVGLAYEQYF	NA	TRBV7-2	TRBJ2-7
CASSHPESYNEQFF	NA	TRBV9	TRBJ2-1
CSARDEKLTVDRLTEAFF	NA	TRBV20-1	TRBJ1-1
CATSDSTGGSRNTGELFF	few	TRBV24-1	TRBJ2-2
CASSSDSRGRGQPQHF	few	TRBV19	TRBJ1-5
CASRATAGNSYNEQFF	NA	TRBV2	TRBJ2-1
CSASNLQGMNTEAFF	NA	TRBV20-1	TRBJ1-1
CASSPDTNQPQHF	many	TRBV3-1	TRBJ1-5
CASSQDSGWQGDNEQFF	few	TRBV14	TRBJ2-1
CASSSYSGSRRRESFGAKNIQYF	NA	TRBV6-2/TRBV6-3	TRBJ2-4
CAISGKADEQFF	few	TRBV2	TRBJ2-1
CATSDAGTGGSYEQYF	many	TRBV24-1	TRBJ2-7
CASSLEPSNQPQHF	few	TRBV5-1	TRBJ1-5
CASSGTGATNEKLFF	NA	TRBV7-2	TRBJ1-4
CASSSGINQPQHF	NA	TRBV12-3/TRBV12-4	TRBJ1-5
CASSQAGWVPNTGELFF	NA	TRBV4-2	TRBJ2-2
CSARDNLYTDTQYF	NA	TRBV20-1	TRBJ2-3
CASRLDRGASGANVLTF	few	TRBV5-1	TRBJ2-6
CASSSHRNEQYF	NA	TRBV28	TRBJ2-7
CASGLVGLAGDDEQFF	NA	TRBV12-5	TRBJ2-1
CSARSGTGKYEQYF	few	TRBV20-1	TRBJ2-7
CASSLHGAGVYNEQFF	few	TRBV11-2	TRBJ2-1
CASSYSHREQFF	NA	TRBV6-5	TRBJ2-1
CASSKTDRGYGYTF	few	TRBV5-1	TRBJ1-2
CAGQTGDTDTQYF	NA	TRBV6-1	TRBJ2-3
CATSGGSANEQFF	few	TRBV24-1	TRBJ2-1